The 29 T cell receptor beta chains given below trace back to one sample, sequenced in a study of T cell repertoires in cytomegalovirus infection (dated by TCRdb to about 2019). Which antigens these TCRs recognize remains unknown. This sample was sequenced with an Illumina HiSeq 1500. Using fastp at Q25 and MiXCR, TCRdb reprocessed the public reads and kept productive beta chains. Each CDR3 protein appears once, grouped with its most common genes and DNA. The table for this sample lists roughly 860,000 distinct CDR3 sequences; around a third of them were counted only once. Over 10% of the sample rests with the top ten. This specimen's treatment or condition label, interpreted: in vitro stimulation with specific CMV peptide epitopes to enrich CMV-specific T cells. The starting material was cultured CD8+ T cells from PBMCs, obtained from culture after CMV antigen stimulation. These receptors all stem from a human donor in good health (CMV status not recorded). Some clones in this sample may be carry-over from other donors' samples.

Written as DNA, the CDR3 is TGTGCCAGCAGTTCACCCCGTCGGAGAGGGGGTACCGGGGAGCTGTTTTTT. Amino acids: CASSSPRRRGGTGELFF. The chain links TRBV28 to TRBJ2-2; D is perhaps TRBD1 (6 bases). This CDR3 comprises 17 residues. V was shortened by 4 bases and J by 5 bases, with 20 bases between the two germline ends. Germline V CDR1 and CDR2: MDHEN, SYDVKM.

This clonotype was detected a few times. The J gene is TRBJ2-2, the V gene TRBV12-3 or TRBV12-4; D remains unclear. V lost 6 bases and J lost 5, with 7 bases in between. The CDR3 has 12 residues. CDR3 amino acids: CASRSETGELFF. The CDR3 DNA reads as TGTGCCAGCAGGTCTGAAACCGGGGAGCTGTTTTTT.

V and J are TRBV6-6 and TRBJ1-2; maybe TRBD1 (6 bases). Germline-derived CDR1 and CDR2 are MNHNY and SVGAGI (reference sequence). The CDR3 runs to 13 residues. V was trimmed by 4 bases and J by 6 bases, leaving 12 bases between them. The CDR3 DNA is TGTGCCAGCAGTTCCAGGGGACCGAATGGCTACACCTTC. It specifies CASSSRGPNGYTF.

In its sample, this clonotype was seen a few times. The chain links TRBV6-1 to TRBJ2-2; no clear D gene. Germline V CDR1 and CDR2: MNHNS, SASEGT. This CDR3 is built from 13 residues. The V end was cut by 4 bases, the J end by 5 bases, with 8 bases between. The CDR3 loop reads CASSVGETGELFF. The CDR3, as DNA: TGTGCCAGCAGTGTTGGGGAAACCGGGGAGCTGTTTTTT.

The V call is TRBV6-4, the J call TRBJ1-2; 7 positions agree with TRBD1. Trimming removed 5 bases from V and 3 bases from J; junction bases left unmatched: 3. CDR1 and CDR2 from the germline V gene are MRHNA and SNTAGT. The CDR3 totals 13 residues. The CDR3 DNA reads TGTGCCAGCAGTAAAGACAGGGACTATGGCTACACCTTC. Its protein product is CASSKDRDYGYTF.

V is TRBV20-1 and J is TRBJ2-5; no clear D gene. Germline CDR1 is DFQATT and CDR2 is SNEGSKA (reference sequence). V was pared by 0 bases and J by 5 bases, with 10 bases between. This CDR3 region has 13 residues. The CDR3, as DNA: TGCAGTGCTAGAGATACGGGTTCTGAGACCCAGTACTTC. Its protein product is CSARDTGSETQYF.

This clonotype showed up just a few times. The V and J genes are TRBV7-9 and TRBJ2-5; 7 bases match TRBD1. J gave up 4 bases and V 4 bases, and 9 bases lay outside the gene matches. The CDR3 loop spans 15 amino acids. The germline V gene has CDR1 SEHNR and CDR2 FQNEAQ (reference sequence). The CDR3 spells CASSYPGQRRETQYF. The CDR3 DNA reads as TGTGCCAGCAGCTATCCGGGACAGAGGCGAGAGACCCAGTACTTC.

In its sample, this clonotype was seen many times. This sequence joins TRBV7-2 and TRBJ2-3, with D possibly being TRBD2 (5 bases). CDR3 size: 15 residues. The V end was cut by 5 bases, the J end by 10 bases, with 22 bases between. CDR1 is SGHTA, CDR2 FQGNSA, per germline. CDR3 sequence: CASSPTRLIQDPQYF. CDR3 coding DNA: TGTGCCAGCAGCCCTACTCGACTAATCCAGGATCCGCAGTATTTT.

This rearrangement joins TRBV7-9 to TRBJ1-1, with 7 nucleotides matching TRBD1. The CDR3 is 15 residues long. Germline V lookup: CDR1 SEHNR, CDR2 FQNEAQ (reference sequence). After removal of 5 bases from V and 5 bases from J, the junction contained 11 bases not matched to a gene. CDR3 coding DNA: TGTGCCAGCAGCCCCTTGGTGGCAGGGGGGACTGAAGCTTTCTTT. Protein product: CASSPLVAGGTEAFF. Full variable domain (outside the CDR3, taken from reference TRBV7-9 and TRBJ1-1): DTGVSQNPRHKITKRGQNVTFRCDPISEHNRLYWYRQTLGQGPEFLTYFQNEAQLEKSRLLSDRFSAERPKGSFSTLEIQRTEQGDSAMYLCASSPLVAGGTEAFFGQGTRLTVV.

This clonotype was seen repeatedly, ten times or more. The DNA for the CDR3 is TGTGCCAGCAGCTGGGGCACAGATACGCAGTATTTT. This encodes CASSWGTDTQYF. The gene calls are TRBV27 and TRBJ2-3; unclear D gene. This CDR3 comprises 12 residues. Germline assignment: CDR1 MNHEY and CDR2 SMNVEV (reference sequence). V was cut by 6 bases and J by 1 base, with 5 bases left in between.

This clonotype was detected a few times. The chain has TRBV6-1 and TRBJ2-7, with 7 nucleotides matching TRBD1. The J segment lost 5 bases and the V segment lost 6 bases, leaving 10 bases of the junction unmatched. In germline, CDR1 is MNHNS, CDR2 SASEGT. The length of the CDR3 is 14 residues. The CDR3 DNA reads TGTGCCAGCAGAGTAGTAACAGGGGCGCACGAGCAGTACGTC. Translating gives CASRVVTGAHEQYV.

This clonotype was observed a handful of times. The V and J genes are TRBV13 and TRBJ2-5; the match to TRBD1 covers 8 bases. The CDR3 loop spans 14 amino acids. The germline V gene has CDR1 PRHDT and CDR2 FYEKMQ (reference sequence). J was trimmed by 3 bases and V by 4 bases; bases with no gene match: 4. CDR3 in amino acids: CASSSRTGKETQYF. The CDR3 DNA sequence: TGTGCCAGCAGCTCGCGGACAGGGAAAGAGACCCAGTACTTC.

This clonotype was seen a handful of times. This chain links TRBV6-6 with TRBJ2-2; D tentatively reads TRBD1 or TRBD2 (5 bases each). The ends were cut back, 6 bases at V and 0 bases at J, with 14 bases in the middle. Germline assignment: CDR1 MNHNY and CDR2 SVGAGI (reference sequence). This CDR3 comprises 16 residues. The chain's CDR3 is CASSVSGGPNTGELFF. The CDR3 DNA follows: TGTGCCAGCAGCGTCAGTGGGGGTCCGAACACCGGGGAGCTGTTTTTT.

This clonotype appeared a few times. The chain employs TRBV6-1 and TRBJ2-7; tentatively, D is TRBD1 or TRBD2 (5 bases each). V lost 4 bases and J lost 0, with 13 bases in between. The CDR3 has 15 residues. CDR1 and CDR2 (germline): MNHNS, SASEGT. CDR3 DNA sequence: TGTGCCAGCAGTGTCGAAGGGACGGACTCCTACGAGCAGTACTTC. It codes for CASSVEGTDSYEQYF.

This clonotype occurred a few times. The chain couples TRBV27 to TRBJ2-3; D is possibly TRBD1 (5 bases). There are 15 residues in the CDR3. V lost 6 bases and J lost 3, with 16 bases in between. CDR1 MNHEY and CDR2 SMNVEV come from the germline V gene (reference sequence). The CDR3, as DNA: TGTGCCAGCAGCCCTTCCCTGGGGCAGACAGATACGCAGTATTTT. Translated: CASSPSLGQTDTQYF.

This clonotype was recorded a few times. CDR3 region: CASSSPGGHTEAFF. The DNA for the CDR3 is TGTGCCAGCAGCTCCCCCGGGGGCCATACTGAAGCTTTCTTT. V usage is TRBV7-6 and J usage is TRBJ1-1; a weak D match, TRBD1 (6 bases). The CDR3 contains 14 residues. Germline V gives CDR1 SGHVS, CDR2 FNYEAQ. The V end lost 4 bases, the J end lost 5 bases, and 14 bases lay between the germline ends.

This clonotype came up once. The rearrangement uses TRBV27 and TRBJ2-7; no reliable D call. Germline CDR1 and CDR2: MNHEY and SMNVEV (reference sequence). The length of the CDR3 is 14 residues. The V and J ends lost 4 bases and 5 bases respectively, with 15 bases between them. Here the CDR3 reads CASSSRSVGHEQYF. The DNA of the CDR3 is TGTGCCAGCAGTTCCCGGTCGGTCGGACACGAGCAGTACTTC.

CDR3: CASSYRVNYEQYV. The CDR3 region has the DNA TGTGCCAGCAGTTACAGGGTCAACTACGAGCAGTACGTC. The V and J genes are TRBV6-6 and TRBJ2-7; no definite D call. From germline, CDR1 is MNHNY and CDR2 SVGAGI (reference sequence). The V end was cut by 2 bases, the J end by 3 bases, with 8 bases between. The CDR3 loop spans 13 amino acids.

V gene TRBV19 combines with J gene TRBJ2-2, with a weak D call TRBD1 (5 bases). Germline V CDR1 and CDR2: LNHDA, SQIVND (reference sequence). The CDR3 loop spans 13 amino acids. V lost 10 bases and J lost 6, with 15 bases in between. This CDR3 reads CATPIPGSGELFF. The CDR3 DNA is TGTGCCACACCCATTCCAGGGTCCGGGGAGCTGTTTTTT.

This clonotype was observed at least ten times. This sequence joins TRBV7-6 and TRBJ2-5; 7 positions agree with TRBD2. CDR3 length: 15 residues. Trimming took 4 bases from V and 5 from J; bases not matched to a gene: 10. Germline lookup yields CDR1 SGHVS and CDR2 FNYEAQ. In nucleotides, the CDR3 is TGTGCCAGCAGCTCTAGGAGCGGGGATCGGGAGACCCAGTACTTC. Its protein product is CASSSRSGDRETQYF.

This rearrangement joins TRBV4-3 to TRBJ2-2; D not resolved. Trimming cost V 3 bases and J 2 bases, with 7 bases left between them. Germline assignment: CDR1 LGHNA and CDR2 YSLEER. This CDR3 has 14 residues. The CDR3 sequence is CASSQGINTGELFF. CDR3 bases: TGCGCCAGCAGCCAGGGAATAAACACCGGGGAGCTGTTTTTT.

This chain uses TRBV10-3 with TRBJ2-7; no reliable D call. CDR1 is ENHRY, CDR2 SYGVKD, per germline. The CDR3 is made up of 12 amino acids. The V gene lost 0 bases and the J gene lost 7 bases, with 7 bases spanning the gap. This CDR3 reads CAISESRSEQYF. CDR3 nucleotide sequence: TGTGCCATCAGTGAGTCGCGAAGTGAGCAGTACTTC.

The V call is TRBV19, the J call TRBJ2-5; 9 bases match TRBD2. Germline values: CDR1 LNHDA, CDR2 SQIVND (reference sequence). This CDR3 contains 15 residues. Trimming at V came to 3 bases and at J to 3 bases, leaving 5 bases not matched to a gene. The CDR3 loop reads CASSIDPSGEETQYF. CDR3 DNA: TGTGCCAGTAGTATCGATCCTAGCGGGGAAGAGACCCAGTACTTC.

This chain connects TRBV6-5 to TRBJ1-6; D is undetermined. The CDR3 consists of 16 residues. CDR1 and CDR2 (germline): MNHEY, SVGAGI. Trimming took off 1 base at V and 0 bases at J, with 7 bases between the two ends. The CDR3 sequence: CASSYLQSSYNSPLHF. The CDR3 DNA sequence: TGTGCCAGCAGTTACTTACAGAGCTCCTATAATTCACCCCTCCACTTT.

The J gene is TRBJ2-1, the V gene TRBV12-3 or TRBV12-4; D not certain. The V end lost 7 bases, the J end lost 2 bases, and 15 bases lay between the germline ends. There are 15 residues in the CDR3. The CDR3 loop reads CASIPWGTPYNEQFF. The CDR3, as DNA: TGTGCCAGCATCCCTTGGGGAACCCCCTACAATGAGCAGTTCTTC.

This clonotype was recorded a few times. V and J are TRBV4-2 and TRBJ1-1; possible D gene TRBD1, 6 bases. Germline V gives CDR1 LGHNA, CDR2 YNFKEQ. The V end lost 5 bases, the J end lost 0 bases, and 13 bases lay between the germline ends. The CDR3 is made up of 15 amino acids. In DNA, the CDR3 is TGTGCCAGCAGCTTGAGGGCAGGGGTGAACACTGAAGCTTTCTTT. Translating it yields CASSLRAGVNTEAFF.

This clonotype was observed a handful of times. The chain carries TRBV11-1 and TRBJ1-1; tentative D call: TRBD1 (5 bases). V was pared by 4 bases and J by 1 base, with 10 bases between. Germline CDR1 reads SGHAT; CDR2 reads FQDESV (reference sequence). The CDR3 has 14 amino acids. CDR3 sequence (DNA): TGTGCCAGCAGCTCGACAGCCGCGAACACTGAAGCTTTCTTT. Protein product: CASSSTAANTEAFF.

V is TRBV4-1 and J is TRBJ1-5, with D hard to call. The CDR3 is 14 amino acids. Trimming left V 1 base short and J 9 bases short, with 13 bases between. The germline gives CDR1 MGHRA, CDR2 YSYEKL. Written as DNA, the CDR3 is TGCGCCAGCAGCCAAGGTGGAGGGCGAAGGCCCCAGCATTTT. Protein sequence: CASSQGGGRRPQHF.

The CDR3, as DNA: TGTGCCAGCAGTTTAAGGAGTTGGGGCACAGATACGCAGTATTTT. It codes for CASSLRSWGTDTQYF. This rearrangement joins TRBV12-3 or TRBV12-4 to TRBJ2-3, with D unclear. This CDR3 spans 15 amino acids. With 2 bases removed from V and 1 base from J, the gap between germline ends came to 10 bases.